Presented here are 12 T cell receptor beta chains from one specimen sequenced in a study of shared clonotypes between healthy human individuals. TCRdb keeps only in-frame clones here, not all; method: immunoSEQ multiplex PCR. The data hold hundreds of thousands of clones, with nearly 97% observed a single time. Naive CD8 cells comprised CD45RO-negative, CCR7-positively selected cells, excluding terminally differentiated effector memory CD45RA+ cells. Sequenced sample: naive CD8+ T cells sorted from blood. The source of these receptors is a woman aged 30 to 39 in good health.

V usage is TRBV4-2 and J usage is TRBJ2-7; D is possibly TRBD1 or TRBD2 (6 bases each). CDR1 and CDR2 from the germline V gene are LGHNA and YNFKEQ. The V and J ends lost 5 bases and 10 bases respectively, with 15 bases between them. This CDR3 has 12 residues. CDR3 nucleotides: TGTGCCAGCAGCTTAGGAGGGGACAACCAGTACTTC. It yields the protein CASSLGGDNQYF.

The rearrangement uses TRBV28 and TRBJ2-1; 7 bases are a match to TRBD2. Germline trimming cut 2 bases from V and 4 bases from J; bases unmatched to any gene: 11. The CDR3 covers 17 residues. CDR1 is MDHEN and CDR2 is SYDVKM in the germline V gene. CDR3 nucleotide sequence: TGTGCCAGCAGTTTACCCGTAGCGGGCCCCAATTACAATGAGCAGTTCTTC. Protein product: CASSLPVAGPNYNEQFF.

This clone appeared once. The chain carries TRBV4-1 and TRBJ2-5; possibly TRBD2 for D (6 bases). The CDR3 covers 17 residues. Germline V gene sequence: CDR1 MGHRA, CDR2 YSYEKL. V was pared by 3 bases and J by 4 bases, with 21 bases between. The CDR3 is CASSHRNSGLGGETQYF. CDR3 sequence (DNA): TGCGCCAGCAGCCATAGGAACTCGGGACTGGGAGGAGAGACCCAGTACTTC.

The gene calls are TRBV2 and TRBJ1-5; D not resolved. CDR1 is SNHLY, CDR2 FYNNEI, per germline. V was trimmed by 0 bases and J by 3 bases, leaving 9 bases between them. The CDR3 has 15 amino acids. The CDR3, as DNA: TGTGCCAGCAGTGAAGCGTCACTGATCAATCAGCCCCAGCATTTT. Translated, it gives CASSEASLINQPQHF. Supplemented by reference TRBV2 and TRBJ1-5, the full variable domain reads EPEVTQTPSHQVTQMGQEVILRCVPISNHLYFYWYRQILGQKVEFLVSFYNNEISEKSEIFDDQFSVERPDGSNFTLKIRSTKLEDSAMYFCASSEASLINQPQHFGDGTRLSIL.

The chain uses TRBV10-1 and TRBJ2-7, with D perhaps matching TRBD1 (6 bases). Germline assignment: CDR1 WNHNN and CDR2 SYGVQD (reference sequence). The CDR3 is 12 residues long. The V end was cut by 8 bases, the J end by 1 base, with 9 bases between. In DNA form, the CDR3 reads TGCGCCAGCGGAACAGGGTCCTACGAGCAGTACTTC. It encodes CASGTGSYEQYF.

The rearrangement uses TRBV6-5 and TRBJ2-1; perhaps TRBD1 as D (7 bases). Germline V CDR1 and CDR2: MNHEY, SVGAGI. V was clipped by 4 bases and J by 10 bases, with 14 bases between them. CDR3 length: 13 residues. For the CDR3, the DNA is TGTGCCAGCAGTTCAGGGGGGATCGGAGAGCAGTTCTTC. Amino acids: CASSSGGIGEQFF.

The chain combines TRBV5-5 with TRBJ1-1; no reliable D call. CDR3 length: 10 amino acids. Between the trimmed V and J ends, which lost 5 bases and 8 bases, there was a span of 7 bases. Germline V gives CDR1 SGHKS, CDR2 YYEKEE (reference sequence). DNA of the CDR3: TGTGCCAGCAGGGACGGCGAAGCTTTCTTT. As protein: CASRDGEAFF.

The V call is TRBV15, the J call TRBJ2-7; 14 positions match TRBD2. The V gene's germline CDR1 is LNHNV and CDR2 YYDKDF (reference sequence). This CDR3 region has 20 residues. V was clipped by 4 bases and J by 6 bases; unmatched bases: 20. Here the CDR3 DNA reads TGTGCCACCAGCACATTAACACCGGGACTAGCGGGAGAAACGGCGGGCGAGCAGTACTTC. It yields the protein CATSTLTPGLAGETAGEQYF.

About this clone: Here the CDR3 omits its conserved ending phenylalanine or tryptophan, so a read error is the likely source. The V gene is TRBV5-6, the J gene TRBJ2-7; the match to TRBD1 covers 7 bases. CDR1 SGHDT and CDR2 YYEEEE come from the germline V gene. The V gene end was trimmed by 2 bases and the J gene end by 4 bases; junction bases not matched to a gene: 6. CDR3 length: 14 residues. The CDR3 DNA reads TGTGCCAGCAGCTTTTCGGGACAGCAATACGAGCAGTACCTC. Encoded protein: CASSFSGQQYEQYL.

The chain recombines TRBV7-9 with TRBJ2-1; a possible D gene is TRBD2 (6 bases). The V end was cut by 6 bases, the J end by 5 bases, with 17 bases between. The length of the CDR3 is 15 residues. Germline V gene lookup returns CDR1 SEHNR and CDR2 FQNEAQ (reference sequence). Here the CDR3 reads CASRTPQRVNNEQFF. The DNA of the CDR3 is TGTGCCAGCAGAACCCCCCAGCGGGTTAACAATGAGCAGTTCTTC.

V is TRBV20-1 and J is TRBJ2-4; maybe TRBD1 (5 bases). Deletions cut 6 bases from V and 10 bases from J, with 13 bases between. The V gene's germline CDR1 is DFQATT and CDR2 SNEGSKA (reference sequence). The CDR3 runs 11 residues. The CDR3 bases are TGCAGTGCCAGGGAAAGTCGGATTCAGTACTTC. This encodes CSARESRIQYF.

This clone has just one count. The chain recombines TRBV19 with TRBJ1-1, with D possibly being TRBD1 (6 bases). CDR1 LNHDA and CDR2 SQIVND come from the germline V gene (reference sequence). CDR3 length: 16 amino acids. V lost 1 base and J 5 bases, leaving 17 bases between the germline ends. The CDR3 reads CASSIGRATGRTEAFF. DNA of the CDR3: TGTGCCAGTAGTATAGGACGAGCTACAGGGCGGACTGAAGCTTTCTTT. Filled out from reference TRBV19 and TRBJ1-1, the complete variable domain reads DGGITQSPKYLFRKEGQNVTLSCEQNLNHDAMYWYRQDPGQGLRLIYYSQIVNDFQKGDIAEGYSVSREKKESFPLTVTSAQKNPTAFYLCASSIGRATGRTEAFFGQGTRLTVV.